The T cell receptor (beta chain) described here comes from a study of blood T cells in healthy people across ages. Overall study results and limits: Long-lived and aged donors differed, with more naive CD4+ cells and higher diversity in the long-lived. Unsorted PBMCs blocked a conclusive comparison of naive and antigen-experienced cells.

Alongside a J-beta primer mix, a sample-barcoded 5' primer served in a second PCR lasting about 6 to 11 cycles. Using its own MiXCR run on the 5' RACE reads, TCRdb lists one record per CDR3 protein. The sample shows about 1.7 million distinct CDR3 sequences, 28% of them seen only once. Turning to this clonotype: Its antigen is as yet unknown.

The V end was cut by 4 bases, the J end by 4 bases, with 16 bases between. This CDR3 spans 16 amino acids. Germline V CDR1 and CDR2: SGHAT, FQNNGV. The source material was blood. The chain combines TRBV11-2 with TRBJ2-2, with D possibly called TRBD1 or TRBD2 (6 bases each). The sequence came from a woman aged 30 to 39 in good health. Here the CDR3 reads CASSSRGAAGTGELFF. Written as DNA, the CDR3 is TGTGCCAGCAGCTCAAGGGGGGCGGCGGGCACCGGGGAGCTGTTTTTT.